The present T cell receptor beta chain was sequenced within a study of cytomegalovirus exposure and HLA in healthy donors. PCR employed 60 Vbeta and 13 Jbeta primers. In the original workflow: Later analysis identified tens of millions of unique TCR beta chains, some 10 million shared. Some clones are missing from TCRdb's copy, which holds only in-frame ones; the method was immunoSEQ multiplex PCR. For V, J and clone size, that table is used; D and trimming come from the DNA. The data contain approximately 120,000 clones, roughly 76% of them seen just once; the ten biggest clones take up roughly 8.2%. Study-level points and caveats: Rarity held for most TCR sequences, but there were some public TCRs that occurred in many donors.

About this clone: Its matching antigen is unknown.

V was cut by 6 bases and J by 4 bases, with 16 bases left in between. The germline gives CDR1 KGHSH, CDR2 LQKENI. The CDR3 spans 14 residues. Sequenced: PBMCs. The receptor's source is a woman between 45 and 60 years old in good health and CMV-seropositive. The chain recombines TRBV18 with TRBJ2-7, with D possibly being TRBD2 (5 bases). CDR3 loop: CASSRATGNYEQYF. CDR3 DNA sequence: TGTGCCAGCTCCCGGGCTACCGGGAATTACGAGCAGTACTTC.